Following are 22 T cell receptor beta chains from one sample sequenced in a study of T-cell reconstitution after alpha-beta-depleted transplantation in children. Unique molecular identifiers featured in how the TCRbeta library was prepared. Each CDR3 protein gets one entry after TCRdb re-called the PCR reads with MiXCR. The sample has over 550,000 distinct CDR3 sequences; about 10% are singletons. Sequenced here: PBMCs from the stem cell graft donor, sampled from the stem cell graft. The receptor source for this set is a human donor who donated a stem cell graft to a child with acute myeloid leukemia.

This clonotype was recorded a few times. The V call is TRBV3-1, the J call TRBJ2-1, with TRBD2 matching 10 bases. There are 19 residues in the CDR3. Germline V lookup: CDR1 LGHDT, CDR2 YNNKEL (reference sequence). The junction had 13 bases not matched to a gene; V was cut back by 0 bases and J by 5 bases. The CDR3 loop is CASSQDLPASGSINNEQFF. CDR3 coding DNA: TGTGCCAGCAGCCAAGATCTTCCGGCTAGCGGGAGCATTAACAATGAGCAGTTCTTC.

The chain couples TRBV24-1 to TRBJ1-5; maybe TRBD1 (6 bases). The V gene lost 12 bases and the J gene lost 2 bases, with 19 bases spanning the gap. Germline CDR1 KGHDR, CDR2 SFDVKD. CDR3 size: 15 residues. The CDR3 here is CAPLGGGRGNQPQHF. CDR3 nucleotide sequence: TGTGCCCCGTTGGGGGGCGGTCGGGGCAATCAGCCCCAGCATTTT.

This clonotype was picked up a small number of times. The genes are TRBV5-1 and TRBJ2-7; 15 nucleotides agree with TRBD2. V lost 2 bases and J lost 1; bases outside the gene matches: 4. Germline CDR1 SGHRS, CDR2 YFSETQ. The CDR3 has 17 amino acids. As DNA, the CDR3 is TGCGCCAGCAGCTTTACCGGACTAGCGGGAGGGTCCTACGAGCAGTACTTC. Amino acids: CASSFTGLAGGSYEQYF.

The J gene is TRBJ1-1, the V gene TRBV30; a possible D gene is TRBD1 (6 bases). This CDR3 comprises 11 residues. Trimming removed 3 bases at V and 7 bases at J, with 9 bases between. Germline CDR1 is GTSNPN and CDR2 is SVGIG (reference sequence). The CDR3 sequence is CAWSGGGEAFF. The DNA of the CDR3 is TGTGCCTGGAGCGGGGGCGGTGAAGCTTTCTTT.

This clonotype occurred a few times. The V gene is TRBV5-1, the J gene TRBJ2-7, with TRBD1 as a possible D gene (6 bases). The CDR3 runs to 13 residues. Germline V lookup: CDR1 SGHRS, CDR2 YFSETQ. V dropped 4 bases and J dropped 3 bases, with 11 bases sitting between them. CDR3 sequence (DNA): TGCGCCAGCAGCGGTGGGACATTCTACGAGCAGTACTTC. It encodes CASSGGTFYEQYF.

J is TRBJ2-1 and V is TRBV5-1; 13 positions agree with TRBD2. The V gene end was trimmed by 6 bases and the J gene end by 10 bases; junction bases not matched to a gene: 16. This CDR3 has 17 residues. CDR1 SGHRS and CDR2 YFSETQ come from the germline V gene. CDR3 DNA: TGCGCCAGCAAGGGGACTCGGTGGACTAGCGGGAGTGACGAGCAGTTCTTC. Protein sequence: CASKGTRWTSGSDEQFF.

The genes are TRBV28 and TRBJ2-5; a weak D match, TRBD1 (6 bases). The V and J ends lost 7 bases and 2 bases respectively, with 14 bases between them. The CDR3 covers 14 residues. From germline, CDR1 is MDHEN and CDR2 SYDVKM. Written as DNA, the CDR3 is TGTGCCAGCACCTGGACAGCGATACAAGAGACCCAGTACTTC. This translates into CASTWTAIQETQYF.

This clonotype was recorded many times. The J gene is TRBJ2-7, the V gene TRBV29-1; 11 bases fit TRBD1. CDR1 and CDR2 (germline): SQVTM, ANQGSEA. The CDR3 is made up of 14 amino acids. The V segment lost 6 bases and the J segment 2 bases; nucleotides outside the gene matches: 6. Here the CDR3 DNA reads TGCAGCGTATCTAGGACAGGGGGCACCTACGAGCAGTACTTC. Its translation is CSVSRTGGTYEQYF.

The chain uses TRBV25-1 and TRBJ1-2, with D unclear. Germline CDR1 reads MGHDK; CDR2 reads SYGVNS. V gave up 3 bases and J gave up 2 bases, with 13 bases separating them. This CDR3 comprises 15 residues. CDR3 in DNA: TGTGCCAGCAGTGATAATAGACGGCCCAACTATGGCTACACCTTC. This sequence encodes CASSDNRRPNYGYTF.

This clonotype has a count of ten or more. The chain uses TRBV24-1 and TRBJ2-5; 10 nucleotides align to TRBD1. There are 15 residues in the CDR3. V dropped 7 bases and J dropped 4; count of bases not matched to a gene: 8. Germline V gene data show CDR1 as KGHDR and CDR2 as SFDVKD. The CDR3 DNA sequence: TGTGCCACCAGGGGGACAGGGGAAGTAAGAGAGACCCAGTACTTC. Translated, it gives CATRGTGEVRETQYF.

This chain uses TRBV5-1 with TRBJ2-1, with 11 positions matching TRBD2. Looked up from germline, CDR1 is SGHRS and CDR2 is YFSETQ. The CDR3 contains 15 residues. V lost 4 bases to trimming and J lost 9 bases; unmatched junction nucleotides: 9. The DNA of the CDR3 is TGCGCCAGCAGCCAACTAGCGGGAGAAGTTCCTGAGCAGTTCTTC. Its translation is CASSQLAGEVPEQFF. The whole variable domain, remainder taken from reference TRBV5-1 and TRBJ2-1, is KAGVTQTPRYLIKTRGQQVTLSCSPISGHRSVSWYQQTPGQGLQFLFEYFSETQRNKGNFPGRFSGRQFSNSRSEMNVSTLELGDSALYLCASSQLAGEVPEQFFGPGTRLTVL.

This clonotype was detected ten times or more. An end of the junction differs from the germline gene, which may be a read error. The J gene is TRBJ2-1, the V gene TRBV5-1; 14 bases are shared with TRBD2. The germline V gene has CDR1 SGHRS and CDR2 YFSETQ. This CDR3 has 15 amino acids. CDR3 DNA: TGTGCTAGCAGCCTTGGGACTAGCGGGAGCAATGAGCAGTTCTTC. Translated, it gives CASSLGTSGSNEQFF.

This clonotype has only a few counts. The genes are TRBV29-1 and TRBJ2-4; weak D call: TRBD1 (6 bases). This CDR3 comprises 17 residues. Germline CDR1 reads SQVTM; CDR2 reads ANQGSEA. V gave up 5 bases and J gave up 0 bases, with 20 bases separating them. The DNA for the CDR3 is TGCAGCGTTTGCCCAACGGACAGAGCCTTAGCCAAAAACATTCAGTACTTC. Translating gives CSVCPTDRALAKNIQYF.

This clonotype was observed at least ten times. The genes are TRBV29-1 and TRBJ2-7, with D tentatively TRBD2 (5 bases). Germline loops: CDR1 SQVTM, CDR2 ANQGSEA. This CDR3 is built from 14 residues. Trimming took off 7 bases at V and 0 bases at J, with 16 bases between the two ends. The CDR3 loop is CSAAGERSSYEQYF. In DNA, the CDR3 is TGCAGCGCCGCCGGGGAGCGCAGCTCCTACGAGCAGTACTTC.

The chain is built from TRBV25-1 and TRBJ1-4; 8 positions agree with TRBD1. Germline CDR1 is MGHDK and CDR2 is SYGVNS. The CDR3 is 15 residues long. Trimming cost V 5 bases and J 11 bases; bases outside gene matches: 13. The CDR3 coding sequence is TGTGCCAGCAGTCCCGCAGGGGGCAGTGCGTGGAAACTGTTTTTT. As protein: CASSPAGGSAWKLFF.

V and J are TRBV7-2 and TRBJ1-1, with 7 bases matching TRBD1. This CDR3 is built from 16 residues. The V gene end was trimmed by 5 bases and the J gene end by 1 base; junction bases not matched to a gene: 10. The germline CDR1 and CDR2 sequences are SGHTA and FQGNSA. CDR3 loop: CASSSDRATSNTEAFF. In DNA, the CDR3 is TGTGCCAGCAGCAGCGACAGGGCTACTTCGAACACTGAAGCTTTCTTT.

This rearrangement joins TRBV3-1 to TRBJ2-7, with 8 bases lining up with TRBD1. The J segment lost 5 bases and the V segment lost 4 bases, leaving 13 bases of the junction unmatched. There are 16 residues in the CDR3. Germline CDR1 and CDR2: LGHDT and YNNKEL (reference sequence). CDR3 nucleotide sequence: TGTGCCAGCAGCCGCTCGGGGACAGGAATCCGAAACGAGCAGTACTTC. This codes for CASSRSGTGIRNEQYF.

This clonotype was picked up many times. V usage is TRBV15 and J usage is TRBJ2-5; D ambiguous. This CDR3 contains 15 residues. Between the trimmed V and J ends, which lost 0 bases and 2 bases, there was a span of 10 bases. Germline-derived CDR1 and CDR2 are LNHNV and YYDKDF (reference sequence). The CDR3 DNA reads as TGTGCCACCAGCAGAGATTCAGGCCAACAAGAGACCCAGTACTTC. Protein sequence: CATSRDSGQQETQYF.

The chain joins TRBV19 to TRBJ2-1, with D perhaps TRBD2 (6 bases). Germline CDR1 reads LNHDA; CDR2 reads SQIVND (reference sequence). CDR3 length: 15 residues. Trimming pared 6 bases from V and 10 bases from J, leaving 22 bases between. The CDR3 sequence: CASRHTDLSGGEQFF. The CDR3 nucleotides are TGTGCCAGTAGGCATACCGATCTTAGCGGAGGCGAGCAGTTCTTC.

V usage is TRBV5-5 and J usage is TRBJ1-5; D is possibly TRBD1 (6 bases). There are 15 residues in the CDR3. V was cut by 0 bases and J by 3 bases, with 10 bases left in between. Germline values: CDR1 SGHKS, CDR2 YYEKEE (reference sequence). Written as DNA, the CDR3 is TGTGCCAGCAGCTTGGCCCCAGGGGACAATCAGCCCCAGCATTTT. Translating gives CASSLAPGDNQPQHF.

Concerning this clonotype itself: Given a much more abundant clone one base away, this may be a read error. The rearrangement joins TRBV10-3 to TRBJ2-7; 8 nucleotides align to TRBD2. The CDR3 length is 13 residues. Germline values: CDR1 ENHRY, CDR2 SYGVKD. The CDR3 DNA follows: TGTGCCATCATGGGACTAGATAACAGGGAGCAGTGCTTC. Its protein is CAIMGLDNREQCF.

The CDR3 nucleotides read TGTGCCAGCAGCAATAGGCTAGCGGGAAGTACTATCTCCTACGAGCAGTACTTC. Protein product: CASSNRLAGSTISYEQYF. The chain joins TRBV28 to TRBJ2-7, with 9 bases aligning to TRBD2. The CDR3 runs 18 residues. Germline trimming cut 6 bases from V and 0 bases from J; bases unmatched to any gene: 15. Germline CDR1 reads MDHEN; CDR2 reads SYDVKM.